The clone carrying this T cell receptor (beta chain) was detected only a few times. The length of the CDR3 is 16 residues. CDR1 LGHNT and CDR2 FRNRAP come from the germline V gene. Trimming at V came to 7 bases and at J to 0 bases, leaving 8 bases not matched to a gene. These data are taken from a study of T cells in Graves' hyperthyroidism and ophthalmopathy. TCR beta CDR3 region amplification was performed from RNA transcripts. The HTBI primer set served for first-round RT-PCR of the TCR CDR3. TCRdb processed the multiplex PCR reads anew with MiXCR; each CDR3 protein has one entry. The table includes about 640,000 distinct CDR3 sequences, more than 20% detected once.

Material: blood. The TCR sequence derives from a man under 40 with Graves' ophthalmopathy. The chain combines TRBV12-5 with TRBJ2-1; 8 positions match TRBD1. The CDR3 region is CASAGQGKSSYNEQFF. DNA of the CDR3: TGTGCTAGTGCTGGACAGGGAAAAAGCTCCTACAATGAGCAGTTCTTC. Using reference TRBV12-5 and TRBJ2-1 for the parts outside the CDR3, the full variable domain is DARVTQTPRHKVTEMGQEVTMRCQPILGHNTVFWYRQTMMQGLELLAYFRNRAPLDDSGMPKDRFSAEMPDATLATLKIQPSEPRDSAVYFCASAGQGKSSYNEQFFGPGTRLTVL.